This TCR beta chain stems from a study of vaccination effects on CD4 cells after COVID-19. A word on this clone: Its antigen remains unidentified.

Before any sequencing was done, the ViraFEST assay used viral peptide pools to expand antigen-specific CD4+ T cells. Following 10 days of culture, CD4+ T cells were isolated. Vaccine recipients lacked prior SARS-CoV-2 infection and had negative nucleocapsid antibodies. Half the medium was replaced with IL-2 medium on days 3 and 7. The CDR3 totals 16 residues. Trimming left V 1 base short and J 6 bases short, with 15 bases between. Germline V lookup: CDR1 KGHDR, CDR2 SFDVKD. Clones were sequenced by immunoSEQ multiplex PCR, and TCRdb holds only the in-frame ones, with some missing. The profile shows some 77,000 clones, approximately 72% of them singletons.

The starting material was CD4+ T cells from PBMCs cultured with HCoV-OC43 spike peptides, obtained before COVID-19 vaccination. The subset was: HCoV-OC43 spike overlapping peptide pool stimulation. V usage is TRBV24-1 and J usage is TRBJ2-1; D might be TRBD2 (5 bases). The clonotype comes from a human donor who received a COVID-19 vaccine. The CDR3 sequence is CATSDFVSGSINEQFF. In DNA, the CDR3 is TGTGCCACCAGTGATTTTGTCTCGGGGTCTATCAATGAGCAGTTCTTC.